The clone carrying this T cell receptor (beta chain) was detected a few times. The data originate from a study of T-cell memory formation after mild COVID-19. The germline gives CDR1 ENHRY, CDR2 SYGVKD. The CDR3 contains 13 residues. Trimming took 5 bases from V and 5 from J; bases not matched to a gene: 5. MiXCR, applied by TCRdb to the 5' RACE reads, yields one record per CDR3 protein. The sample includes some 250,000 distinct CDR3 sequences, roughly 10% of them seen just once. Material for sequencing was PBMCs or a T cell subset sorted from them (not recorded which). The chain has TRBV10-3 and TRBJ2-5; 7 positions match TRBD1. This receptor was identified in a man younger than 35 who had mild COVID-19 (a few samples of this study predate the infection). Cell type and time point are not known. CDR3 loop: CAISLGQKETQYF. The DNA for the CDR3 is TGTGCCATCAGTTTGGGACAGAAGGAGACCCAGTACTTC.